This TCR beta chain came from a study of cytomegalovirus exposure and HLA in healthy donors. Study observations and caveats: TCR beta sequences reportedly predicted most subjects' HLA-A and HLA-B alleles accurately. The study recorded fewer than 200 TCR beta chains that were cytomegalovirus-associated.

The study ran its PCR with 60 Vbeta and 13 Jbeta primers. The method was immunoSEQ multiplex PCR; TCRdb's version includes in-frame clones alone and lacks a portion of them. The sample holds about 200,000 clones; around 83% are singletons and the top ten take less than 3.5%. About this clone: As yet, its antigen is unknown.

This TCR was sampled from a woman aged 35 to 49 in good health and CMV-seronegative. Sequences were obtained from PBMCs.

CDR3 DNA sequence: TGTGCCAGTAGCAATCCCTCCAGAGCGGGAGGTTTAGACAATGAGCAGTTCTTC. Its translation is CASSNPSRAGGLDNEQFF. The chain has TRBV19 and TRBJ2-1; TRBD2 matches 9 bases. Germline loops: CDR1 LNHDA, CDR2 SQIVND (reference sequence). CDR3 size: 18 residues. The J segment lost 5 bases and the V segment lost 6 bases, leaving 17 bases of the junction unmatched.